These 3 T cell receptor beta chains were sequenced from one sample in a study of cytomegalovirus exposure and HLA in healthy donors. The PCR contained 60 Vbeta and 13 Jbeta primers. The repertoire was sequenced with immunoSEQ multiplex PCR; TCRdb's copy has only in-frame clones and lacks some. The sample consists of about 110,000 clones, under 80% of them appearing once. Sequencing was carried out using PBMCs. These receptors originate from a woman between 40 and 55 years old in good health and CMV-seropositive.

This clone was detected only once. This chain connects TRBV5-1 to TRBJ2-7; D not certain. V lost 4 bases and J lost 5, with 16 bases in between. This CDR3 spans 14 amino acids. Germline CDR1 and CDR2: SGHRS and YFSETQ. The CDR3 sequence: CASSPRGDEDEQYF. CDR3 sequence (DNA): TGCGCCAGCAGCCCCCGAGGTGATGAGGACGAGCAGTACTTC. Full variable domain (rest looked up from reference TRBV5-1 and TRBJ2-7): KAGVTQTPRYLIKTRGQQVTLSCSPISGHRSVSWYQQTPGQGLQFLFEYFSETQRNKGNFPGRFSGRQFSNSRSEMNVSTLELGDSALYLCASSPRGDEDEQYFGPGTRLTVT.

The chain employs TRBV4-2 and TRBJ1-5; D call uncertain. Per the germline V gene, CDR1 is LGHNA and CDR2 is YNFKEQ. V dropped 0 bases and J dropped 7 bases, with 10 bases sitting between them. This CDR3 is built from 14 residues. The CDR3, as DNA: TGTGCCAGCAGCCAAGACCGCGGGGTGCAGCCCCAGCATTTT. Its translation: CASSQDRGVQPQHF.

The rearrangement joins TRBV4-3 to TRBJ2-7, with 7 bases aligning to TRBD1. This CDR3 has 15 amino acids. CDR1 is LGHNA, CDR2 YSLEER, per germline. The ends lost 0 bases at V and 12 bases at J; junction bases unmatched: 14. The CDR3 DNA sequence: TGCGCCAGCAGCCAAGATCTAATACAGGGGCCAATTCGGTACTTC. Its protein is CASSQDLIQGPIRYF.